This T cell receptor (beta chain) was observed in a study of PD-1 blockade in mismatch repair-deficient tumors (dated by TCRdb to 2017 to 2019). Context from the whole study: The trial enrolled under 90 consecutive patients with roughly 11 mismatch repair-deficient cancer types between 2013 and 2016, all previously treated and progressing. Tumor-associated T cell clones were tracked in the peripheral blood of patients responding to PD-1 blockade by deep sequencing of TCR CDR3 regions. Study-wide findings and limitations: Tumor-resident clones, often undetectable in blood before treatment, expanded rapidly after pembrolizumab and then contracted, generally before radiologic responses.

Mismatch repair deficiency in every enrolled patient was established by polymerase chain reaction or immunohistochemistry. Three patients who responded to pembrolizumab therapy underwent TCR sequencing. In the phase II trial, pembrolizumab PD-1 blockade was tested prospectively in advanced mismatch repair-deficient cancers, no matter which tissue of origin the cancers came from. Serial peripheral blood T cell samples were collected before and at multiple times after starting PD-1 blockade. Blood sampling times were expressed in weeks after the first pembrolizumab dose. From the cysteine up to the phenylalanine, the CDR3 has a length of 14 residues. The sequence is cut down to CDR3 DNA, 42 bases in frame from base 1. CDR1 and CDR2 are drawn from the germline V gene (reference sequence): GTSNPN, SVGIG. V is pared back by 0 bases and J by 0 bases, with 8 bases lying between the germline termini. In regard to this clone: The clone's antigen remains unknown. Base qualities are not at hand, and no much larger clone is one base apart.

Library preparation employed the immunoSEQ multiplex PCR assay. TCRdb provides this immuneACCESS table in a form limited to in-frame rearrangements. Some clones are lacking; in checked studies, under half of them reflect an unresolved V gene, and why the rest are absent is not known. The sample table lists roughly 70,000 clones, approximately 80% of them with a count of one. The top ten constitute approximately 5% of the sample. The V and J genes are TRBV30 and TRBJ1-1, with a tentative D gene TRBD1 over 5 matching bases. Specimen: peripheral blood, collected 2 weeks after starting pembrolizumab. The sequence was collected from an adult with mismatch repair-deficient cancer. Read as DNA, the sequence is TGTGCCTGGAGTGTGGGGGACTTGAACACTGAAGCTTTCTTT. Its product reads: CAWSVGDLNTEAFF.